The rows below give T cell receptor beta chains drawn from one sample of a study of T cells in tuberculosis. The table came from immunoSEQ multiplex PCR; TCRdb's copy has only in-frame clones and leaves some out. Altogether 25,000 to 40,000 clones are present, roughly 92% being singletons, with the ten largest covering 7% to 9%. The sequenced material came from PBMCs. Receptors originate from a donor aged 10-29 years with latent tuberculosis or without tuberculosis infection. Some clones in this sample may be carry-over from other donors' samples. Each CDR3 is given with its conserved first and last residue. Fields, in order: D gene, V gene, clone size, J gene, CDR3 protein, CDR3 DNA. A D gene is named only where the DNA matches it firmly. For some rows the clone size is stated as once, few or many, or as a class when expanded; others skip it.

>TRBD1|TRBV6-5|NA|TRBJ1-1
CASRGGQGNTEAFF
TGTGCCAGCAGGGGCGGACAGGGGAACACTGAAGCTTTCTTT
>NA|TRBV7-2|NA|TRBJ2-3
CASSNGGLLADTQYF
TGTGCCAGCAGCAATGGTGGACTACTCGCAGATACGCAGTATTTT
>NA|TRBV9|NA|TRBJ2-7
CASSPSGGASYEQYF
TGTGCCAGCAGCCCCAGTGGGGGGGCTTCTTACGAGCAGTACTTC
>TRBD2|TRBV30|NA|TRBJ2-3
CAWSVASGGADTQYF
TGTGCCTGGAGTGTAGCTAGCGGGGGAGCAGATACGCAGTATTTT
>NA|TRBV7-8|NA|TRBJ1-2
CASSRGSAFYGYTF
TGTGCCAGCAGCCGAGGTTCAGCCTTCTATGGCTACACCTTC
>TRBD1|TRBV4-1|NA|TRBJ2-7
CASSQVGQGGFYEQYF
TGCGCCAGCAGCCAGGTGGGACAGGGTGGTTTCTACGAGCAGTACTTC
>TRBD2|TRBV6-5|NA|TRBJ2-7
CASRRGETDYEQYF
TGTGCCAGCAGGCGGGGGGAGACGGACTACGAGCAGTACTTC
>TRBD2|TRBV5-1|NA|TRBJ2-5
CASGVLAGVRETQYF
TGCGCCAGCGGAGTACTAGCGGGAGTAAGGGAGACCCAGTACTTC
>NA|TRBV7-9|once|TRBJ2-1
CASSTVALLSSGEQFF
TGTGCCAGCAGCACCGTAGCTCTCTTGTCTTCGGGTGAGCAGTTCTTC
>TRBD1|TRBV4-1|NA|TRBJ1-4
CASSQVWTGDRNEKLFF
TGCGCCAGCAGCCAAGTTTGGACAGGGGACCGTAATGAAAAACTGTTTTTT
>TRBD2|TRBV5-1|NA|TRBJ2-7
CASSTREGLKSYEQYF
TGCGCCAGCAGCACTCGGGAGGGCCTAAAATCCTACGAGCAGTACTTC
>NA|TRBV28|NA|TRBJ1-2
CASSFSQGLFGYTF
TGTGCCAGCAGTTTTTCCCAGGGACTCTTTGGCTACACCTTC
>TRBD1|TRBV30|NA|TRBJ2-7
CAWTRIKQGTYEQYF
TGTGCCTGGACCCGAATAAAACAGGGGACCTACGAGCAGTACTTC
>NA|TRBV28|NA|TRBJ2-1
CASSKQGYFSYNEQFF
TGTGCCAGCAGTAAACAGGGATATTTCTCCTACAATGAGCAGTTCTTC
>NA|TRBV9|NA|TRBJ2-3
CASSLTSTDTQYF
TGTGCCAGCAGCCTTACTAGCACAGATACGCAGTATTTT
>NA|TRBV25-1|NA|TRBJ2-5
CASSPGTSFQETQYF
TGTGCCAGCAGTCCTGGGACATCCTTTCAAGAGACCCAGTACTTC
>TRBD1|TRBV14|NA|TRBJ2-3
CASSPGGVTDTQYF
TGTGCCAGCAGCCCAGGGGGCGTAACAGATACGCAGTATTTT
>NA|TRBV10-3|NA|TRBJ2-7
CATRPGQTYEQYF
TGTGCCACCCGACCGGGACAAACCTACGAGCAGTACTTC
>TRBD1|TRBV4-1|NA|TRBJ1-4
CASSQVDQGAIREKLFF
TGCGCCAGCAGCCAAGTCGACCAGGGGGCTATAAGGGAAAAACTGTTTTTT
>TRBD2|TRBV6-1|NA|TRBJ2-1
CASSEALGLAGGYEQFF
TGTGCCAGCAGTGAAGCCCTGGGACTAGCGGGAGGCTATGAGCAGTTCTTC
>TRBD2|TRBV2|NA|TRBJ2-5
CASSQGTSGEETQYF
TGTGCCAGCAGTCAAGGGACTAGCGGAGAAGAGACCCAGTACTTC
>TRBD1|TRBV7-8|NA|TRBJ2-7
CASSATGVSYEQYF
TGTGCCAGCAGCGCAACAGGGGTCTCCTACGAGCAGTACTTC
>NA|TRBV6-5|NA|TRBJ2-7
CASSLSRGHEQYF
TGTGCCAGCAGCTTATCAAGAGGCCACGAGCAGTACTTC
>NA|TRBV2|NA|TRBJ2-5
CASSQDLRVQETQYF
TGTGCCAGCAGTCAGGACCTGCGGGTTCAAGAGACCCAGTACTTC
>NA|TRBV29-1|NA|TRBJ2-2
CSVLRTGTGELFF
TGCAGCGTTCTTAGGACGGGAACCGGGGAGCTGTTTTTT
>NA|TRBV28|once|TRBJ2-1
CASSAAGNQNNEQFF
TGTGCCAGCAGTGCGGCGGGAAACCAGAACAATGAGCAGTTCTTC
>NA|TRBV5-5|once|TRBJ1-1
CASSLSTNTEAFF
TGTGCCAGCAGCTTGTCTACGAACACTGAAGCTTTCTTT
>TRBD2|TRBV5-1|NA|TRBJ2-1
CASSLEASGQYNEQFF
TGCGCCAGCAGCTTGGAGGCTAGCGGGCAATACAATGAGCAGTTCTTC